Listed below are T cell receptor beta chains from one sample, sequenced in a study of blood T cell repertoires in COVID-19. Method: immunoSEQ multiplex PCR; TCRdb's copy keeps in-frame clones and lacks some. The top ten clones hold 21% of a sample with tens of thousands of clones, approximately 78% of them seen once. Sequenced material: peripheral blood. These receptors were collected from a human donor in a cohort sampled during active COVID-19. The CDR3 runs from the conserved cysteine through the conserved F or W. Some rows mark clone size as missing; the rest say once, few, many or name a class of expanded clone.

size: .; J: TRBJ2-3; V: TRBV30; CDR3: CAWTSTDTQYF
size: .; J: TRBJ2-1; V: TRBV9; CDR3: CASRRMGGGDEQFF
size: few; J: TRBJ1-4; V: TRBV28; CDR3: CASSLGGPNEKLFF
size: .; J: TRBJ1-1; V: TRBV4-1; CDR3: CASSQGPQSEAFF
size: .; J: TRBJ2-7; V: TRBV19; CDR3: CASSGPGQGDVEQYF
size: .; J: TRBJ2-3; V: TRBV5-5; CDR3: CASSPTWGGTDTQYF
size: .; J: TRBJ2-6; V: TRBV5-1; CDR3: CASSVRGDGANVLTF
size: .; J: TRBJ1-5; V: TRBV23-1; CDR3: CASRGADYSNQPQHF
size: .; J: TRBJ2-3; V: TRBV9; CDR3: CASSPRQGRTDTQYF
size: .; J: TRBJ2-7; V: TRBV30; CDR3: CAWSGGERGTYEQYF
size: .; J: TRBJ2-2; V: TRBV20-1; CDR3: CSASPGGLAFAGELFF
size: .; J: TRBJ2-2; V: TRBV6-4; CDR3: CASSPQGAFGELFF
size: .; J: TRBJ2-7; V: TRBV5-1; CDR3: CASSLATGYEQYF
size: .; J: TRBJ2-3; V: TRBV28; CDR3: CASSSGGITDTQYF
size: .; J: TRBJ2-2; V: TRBV5-4; CDR3: CASSLGGRTGGELFF
size: once; J: TRBJ1-2; V: TRBV2; CDR3: CASSGGGYGYTF
size: .; J: TRBJ2-4; V: TRBV19; CDR3: CASSTLGAVKNIQYF
size: .; J: TRBJ2-2; V: TRBV7-9; CDR3: CASSRSGTGLPNTGELFF
size: .; J: TRBJ2-3; V: TRBV6-6; CDR3: CASSYSQGTSTDTQYF
size: .; J: TRBJ2-6; V: TRBV6-5; CDR3: CASKSSGANVLTF
size: .; J: TRBJ1-4; V: TRBV11-2; CDR3: CASSLTRATNEKLFF
size: .; J: TRBJ1-2; V: TRBV28; CDR3: CASSPRSGIYGYTF
size: .; J: TRBJ1-2; V: TRBV28; CDR3: CASSRTEANYGYTF
size: .; J: TRBJ2-6; V: TRBV28; CDR3: CASSLPGQRRGGSSGANVLTF
size: .; J: TRBJ2-5; V: TRBV19; CDR3: CASSKGGETQYF
size: .; J: TRBJ1-5; V: TRBV20-1; CDR3: CSASPTGEGNQPQHF
size: .; J: TRBJ1-3; V: TRBV7-8; CDR3: CASSPGQGRSGNTIYF
size: few; J: TRBJ1-5; V: TRBV4-1; CDR3: CASSPRTNQPQHF
size: .; J: TRBJ1-4; V: TRBV5-1; CDR3: CASLQGGKKLFF
size: .; J: TRBJ2-5; V: TRBV6-6; CDR3: CASSYSGAGYQETQYF
size: .; J: TRBJ1-1; V: TRBV4-1; CDR3: CASSQDSLRKGTSTEAFF
size: .; J: TRBJ2-5; V: TRBV3-1/TRBV3-2; CDR3: CASSRRSSVQETQYF
size: .; J: TRBJ2-3; V: TRBV2; CDR3: CASSGLAWDTQYF